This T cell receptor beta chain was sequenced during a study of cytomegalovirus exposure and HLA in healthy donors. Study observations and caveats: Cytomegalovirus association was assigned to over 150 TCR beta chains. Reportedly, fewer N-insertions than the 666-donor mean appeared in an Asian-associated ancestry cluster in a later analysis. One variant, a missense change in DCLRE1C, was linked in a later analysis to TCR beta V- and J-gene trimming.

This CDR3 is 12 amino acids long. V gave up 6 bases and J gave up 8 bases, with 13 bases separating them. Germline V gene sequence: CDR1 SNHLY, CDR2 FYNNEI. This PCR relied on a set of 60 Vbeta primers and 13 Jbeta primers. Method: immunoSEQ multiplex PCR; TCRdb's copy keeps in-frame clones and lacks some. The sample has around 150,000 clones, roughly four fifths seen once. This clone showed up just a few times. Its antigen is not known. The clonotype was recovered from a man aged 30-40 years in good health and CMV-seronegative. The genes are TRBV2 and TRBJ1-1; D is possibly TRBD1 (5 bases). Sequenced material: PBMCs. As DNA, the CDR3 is TGTGCCAGCAGCAAAGGACAAATGGAAGCTTTCTTT. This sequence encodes CASSKGQMEAFF.